The present entry profiles one T cell receptor (beta chain) with its context. Its antigen is unknown. An end of the junction differs from the germline gene, which may be a read error. The data are from a study of T cells in Graves' hyperthyroidism and ophthalmopathy. Study-wide background: Peripheral blood was drawn at first diagnosis, prior to all treatment.

The CDR3 regions of TCR beta were amplified from RNA transcripts. The HTBI primer set served for first-round RT-PCR of the TCR CDR3. One entry per CDR3 protein, called by TCRdb with MiXCR from the multiplex PCR reads. The data show some 180,000 distinct CDR3 sequences, 17% seen once. Germline lookup yields CDR1 MNHEY and CDR2 SVGAGI. The CDR3 spans 14 residues. Overall study findings and caveats: Expanded thyroid clonotypes (above 0.001) were mostly also found in blood.

Sequenced sample: blood. This sequence joins TRBV6-5 and TRBJ1-1; D is unclear. The receptor comes from a woman aged 45-65 years with Graves' hyperthyroidism. Written as DNA, the CDR3 is TGTGCCAGCAGTTACTCGTCCGGGAACCCTGAAGCTTTCTTT. The encoded protein is CASSYSSGNPEAFF.